A single T cell receptor beta chain is shown here with its context. Its recognized antigen is unknown. No quality values exist for individual bases; no much larger clone is one base distant. Looking up the germline V gene yields CDR1 SQVTM and CDR2 ANQGSEA. At the junction V is shortened by 5 bases and J by 8 bases; bases outside the gene matches: 15. The cysteine opens and the phenylalanine closes a CDR3 of 17 amino acids. The only DNA kept is the CDR3, 51 bases in frame from the first base. TCR beta rearrangements were amplified from genomic DNA extracted from peripheral blood rather than from sorted cells or RNA. Multiplex touch-down PCR with a mixed TRB-A/B primer pool was used to amplify rearranged TRB sequences covering the V, D and J segments. Illumina adapters and sample indices were attached to the amplicons through two consecutive PCR reactions run with Phusion HS II polymerase. Amplicons were gel-purified using the NucleoSpin Gel and PCR Clean-up kit and were subsequently checked with Qubit and an Agilent 2100 Bioanalyzer. Sequencing of the libraries was done on an Illumina MiSeq with paired-end, single-indexed 600-cycle runs. The original pipeline was this. TRB sequences were processed with MiXCR versions 2.12 and 3.0.5. Each unique CDR3 nucleotide sequence was counted as one clone, and only productive sequences with at least two reads were retained. The repertoire metrics were Shannon diversity, evenness, clonality (defined as one minus evenness), and alpha-parameterized diversity profiles covering alpha 0 to 5. The IGoR algorithm was used to compute generation probabilities of clones in paired pre- and post-chemotherapy samples. The public reads were quality trimmed at Q25 with fastp and then assembled into clones with MiXCR by TCRdb, keeping productive beta chains. Identical CDR3 protein sequences are pooled into one entry, listed with their most common genes and DNA. The V and J calls follow TCRdb's processing rather than the paper's. A total of under 2,500 distinct CDR3 sequences appear in this sample, around 53% of them only once. The ten largest clonotypes hold roughly three fifths of the sample.

The data stem from a study of T cell repertoires in aging, cancer and after chemotherapy (dated by TCRdb to about 2019). With regard to the full study: Donors spanned six age groups from 30 or younger to 70 or older, with at least three individuals per group. Alongside around 97 healthy donors serving as a reference group, the cohort included approximately 220 cancer patients, of whom some 94 had hematological cancers and 124 had solid cancers. In the hematological group, paired pre- and post-chemotherapy samples were obtained from chronic lymphocytic leukemia patients treated with fludarabine- or bendamustine-based regimens. To examine immunoaging and T cell reconstitution after chemotherapy, the study profiled TCR beta repertoires in peripheral blood from healthy donors and cancer patients. The full dataset contained 8.5 million to 10 million TCR reads.

General conclusions and limits of the study: Hematological cancer patients had lymphoid organ infiltration, which may itself impair thymic emigration or peripheral T cell expansion. An increase in median generation probability over the chemotherapy interval was observed in both cancer cohorts, suggesting that the repertoire was reconstituted through rebound thymic output. According to the authors, the repertoire data do not permit conclusions about immunological memory after chemotherapy. Compared with age-matched healthy donors, untreated patients with either hematological or solid cancers had significantly lower TCR diversity in the blood along with higher clonality. Declining TCR diversity with age in healthy donors was mainly explained by loss of richness; in cancer patients, loss of evenness also contributed.

Sequences were obtained from blood. The V gene is TRBV29-1 and the J gene is TRBJ2-6, with 10 central nucleotides matching TRBD1. The sequence was collected from a human donor with a blood cancer. CDR3 protein: CSVWETGGRFGSNVLTF. The bases are TGCAGCGTTTGGGAGACAGGGGGCAGGTTCGGGTCCAACGTCCTGACTTTC.